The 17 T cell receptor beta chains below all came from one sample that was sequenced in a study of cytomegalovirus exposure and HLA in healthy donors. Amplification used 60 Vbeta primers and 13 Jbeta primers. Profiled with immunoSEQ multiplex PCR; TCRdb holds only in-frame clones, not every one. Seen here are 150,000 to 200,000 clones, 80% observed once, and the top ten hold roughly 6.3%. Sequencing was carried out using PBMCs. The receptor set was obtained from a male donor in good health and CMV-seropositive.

CDR3: CASSLQGNSNQPQHF. CDR3 coding DNA: TGTGCCAGCAGCTTACAGGGCAATAGCAATCAGCCCCAGCATTTT. This sequence joins TRBV7-2 and TRBJ1-5; weak D call: TRBD1 (5 bases). V shed 2 bases and J shed 0 bases, with 8 bases lying between them. This CDR3 contains 15 residues. Germline V CDR1 and CDR2: SGHTA, FQGNSA.

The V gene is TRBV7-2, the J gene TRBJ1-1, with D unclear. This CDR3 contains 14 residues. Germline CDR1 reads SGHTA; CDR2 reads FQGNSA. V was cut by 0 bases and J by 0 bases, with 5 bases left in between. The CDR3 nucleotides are TGTGCCAGCAGCTTAGCGACAATGAACACTGAAGCTTTCTTT. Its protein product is CASSLATMNTEAFF. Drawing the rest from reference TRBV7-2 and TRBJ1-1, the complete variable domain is GAGVSQSPSNKVTEKGKDVELRCDPISGHTALYWYRQSLGQGLEFLIYFQGNSAPDKSGLPSDRFSAERTGGSVSTLTIQRTQQEDSAVYLCASSLATMNTEAFFGQGTRLTVV.

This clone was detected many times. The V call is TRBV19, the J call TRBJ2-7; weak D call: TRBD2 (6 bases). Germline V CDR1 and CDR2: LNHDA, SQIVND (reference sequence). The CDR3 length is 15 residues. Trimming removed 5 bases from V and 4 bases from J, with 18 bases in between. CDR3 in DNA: TGTGCCAGTAGTCCGGGACGGGGGATATGGTACGAGCAGTACTTC. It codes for CASSPGRGIWYEQYF.

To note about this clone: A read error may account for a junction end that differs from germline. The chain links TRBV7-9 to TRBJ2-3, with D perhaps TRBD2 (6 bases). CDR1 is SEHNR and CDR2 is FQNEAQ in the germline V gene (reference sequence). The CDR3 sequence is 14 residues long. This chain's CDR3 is CSSSLPAGADTQYF. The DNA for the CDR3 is TGTTCCAGCAGCCTTCCAGCGGGCGCAGATACGCAGTATTTT.

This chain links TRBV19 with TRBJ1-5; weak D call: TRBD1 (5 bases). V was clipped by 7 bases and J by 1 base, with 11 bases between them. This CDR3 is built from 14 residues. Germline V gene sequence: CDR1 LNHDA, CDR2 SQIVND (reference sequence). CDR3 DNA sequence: TGTGCCAGTACCCGGGGGGGAAGCAATCAGCCCCAGCATTTT. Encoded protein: CASTRGGSNQPQHF. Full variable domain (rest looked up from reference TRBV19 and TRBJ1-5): DGGITQSPKYLFRKEGQNVTLSCEQNLNHDAMYWYRQDPGQGLRLIYYSQIVNDFQKGDIAEGYSVSREKKESFPLTVTSAQKNPTAFYLCASTRGGSNQPQHFGDGTRLSIL.

Written as DNA, the CDR3 is TGTGCCAGCAGCTCGGCTAGCGGAGGGGCCCGCTACAATGAGCAGTTCTTC. This gives the protein CASSSASGGARYNEQFF. The J gene is TRBJ2-1, the V gene TRBV13, with 7 bases identical to TRBD2. Germline V gene sequence: CDR1 PRHDT, CDR2 FYEKMQ (reference sequence). With 4 bases clipped from V and 3 bases from J, the junction kept 12 bases outside the gene matches. This CDR3 is 17 amino acids long.

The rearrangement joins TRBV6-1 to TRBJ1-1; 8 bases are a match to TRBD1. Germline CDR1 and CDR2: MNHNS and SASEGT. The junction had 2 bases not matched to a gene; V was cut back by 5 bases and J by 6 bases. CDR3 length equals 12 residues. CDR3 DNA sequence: TGTGCCAGCAGTTTACAGGGGGCTGAAGCTTTCTTT. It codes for CASSLQGAEAFF.

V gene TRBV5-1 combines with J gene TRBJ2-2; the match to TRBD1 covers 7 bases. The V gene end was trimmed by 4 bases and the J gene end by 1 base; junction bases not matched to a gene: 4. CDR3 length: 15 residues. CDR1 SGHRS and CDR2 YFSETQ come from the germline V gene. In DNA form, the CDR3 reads TGCGCCAGCAGCCTACGACAGGGGAACACCGGGGAGCTGTTTTTT. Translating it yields CASSLRQGNTGELFF.

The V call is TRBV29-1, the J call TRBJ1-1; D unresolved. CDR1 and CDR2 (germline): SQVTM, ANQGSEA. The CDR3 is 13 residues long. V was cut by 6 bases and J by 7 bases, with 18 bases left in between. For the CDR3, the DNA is TGCAGCGTCTCGATCCCGGGTGAGAGTGAAGCTTTCTTT. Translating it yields CSVSIPGESEAFF.

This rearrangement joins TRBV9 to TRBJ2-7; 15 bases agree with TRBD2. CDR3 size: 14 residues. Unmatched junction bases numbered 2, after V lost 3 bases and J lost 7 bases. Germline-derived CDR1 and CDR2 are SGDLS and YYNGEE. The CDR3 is CASSAGLAGGEQYF. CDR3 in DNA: TGTGCCAGCAGCGCCGGACTAGCGGGAGGGGAGCAGTACTTC.

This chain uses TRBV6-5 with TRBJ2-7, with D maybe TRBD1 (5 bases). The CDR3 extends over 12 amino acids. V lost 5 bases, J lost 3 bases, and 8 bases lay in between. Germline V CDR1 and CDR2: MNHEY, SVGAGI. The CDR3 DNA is TGTGCCAGCAGTCCCCAGGGCTACGAGCAGTACTTC. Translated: CASSPQGYEQYF.

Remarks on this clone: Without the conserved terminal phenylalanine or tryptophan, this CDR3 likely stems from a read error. CDR3 region: CASSRGVRGTEAFL. The CDR3 nucleotides read TGCGCCAGCAGCCGAGGAGTCAGGGGAACTGAAGCTTTCCTT. The chain links TRBV4-1 to TRBJ1-1, with D perhaps matching TRBD1 (6 bases). V was pared by 4 bases and J by 5 bases, with 14 bases between. Per the germline V gene, CDR1 is MGHRA and CDR2 is YSYEKL. This CDR3 is 14 amino acids long.

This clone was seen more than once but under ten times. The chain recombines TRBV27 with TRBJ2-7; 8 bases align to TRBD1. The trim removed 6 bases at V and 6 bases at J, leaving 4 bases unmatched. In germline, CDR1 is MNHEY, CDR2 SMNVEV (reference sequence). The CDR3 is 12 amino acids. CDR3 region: CASSRTGLEQYF. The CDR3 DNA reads TGTGCCAGCAGCCGGACAGGGCTCGAGCAGTACTTC.

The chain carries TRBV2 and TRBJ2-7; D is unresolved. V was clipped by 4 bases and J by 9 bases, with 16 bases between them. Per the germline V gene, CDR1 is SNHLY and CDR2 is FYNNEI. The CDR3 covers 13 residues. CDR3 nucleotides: TGTGCCAGCAGTGGGAGTGGCGCAGAAAGGCAGTACTTC. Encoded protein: CASSGSGAERQYF.

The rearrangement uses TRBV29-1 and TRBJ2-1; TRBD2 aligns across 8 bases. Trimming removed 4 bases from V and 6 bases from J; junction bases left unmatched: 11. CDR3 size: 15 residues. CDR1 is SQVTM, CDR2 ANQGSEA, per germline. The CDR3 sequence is CSVVRTSWESNEQFF. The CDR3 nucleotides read TGCAGCGTTGTAAGGACTAGCTGGGAGTCCAATGAGCAGTTCTTC.

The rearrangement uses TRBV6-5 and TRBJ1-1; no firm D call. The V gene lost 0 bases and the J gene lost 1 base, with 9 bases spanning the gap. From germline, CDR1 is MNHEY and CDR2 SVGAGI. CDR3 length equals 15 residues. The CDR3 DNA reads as TGTGCCAGCAGTTACTCGGCAGGTCGGAACACTGAAGCTTTCTTT. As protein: CASSYSAGRNTEAFF.

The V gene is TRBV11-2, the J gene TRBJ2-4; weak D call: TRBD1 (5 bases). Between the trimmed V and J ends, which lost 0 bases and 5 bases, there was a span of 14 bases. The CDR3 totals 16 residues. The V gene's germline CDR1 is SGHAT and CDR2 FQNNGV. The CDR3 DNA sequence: TGTGCCAGCAGCTTAGATTTGGTGGGGCCCCAAAACATTCAGTACTTC. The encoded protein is CASSLDLVGPQNIQYF. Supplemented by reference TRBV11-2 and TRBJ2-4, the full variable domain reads EAGVAQSPRYKIIEKRQSVAFWCNPISGHATLYWYQQILGQGPKLLIQFQNNGVVDDSQLPKDRFSAERLKGVDSTLKIQPAKLEDSAVYLCASSLDLVGPQNIQYFGAGTRLSVL.